A single sample is the source of the 21 T cell receptor beta chains below, sequenced in a study of memory CD8 T cells in hepatitis C reinfection. The time point was: peak reinfection, 3 to 8 weeks after reinfection detection. Sorted cells were sequenced directly ex vivo without any in vitro expansion. The data were produced by immunoSEQ multiplex PCR, yet TCRdb's version contains in-frame clones alone and is incomplete. This table holds over 35,000 clones, approximately 90% found once. Input material: naive CD8+ T cells sorted from blood. The receptors here all came from a young man with hepatitis C virus infection.

The chain carries TRBV6-1 and TRBJ2-1; 12 positions match TRBD2. V gave up 8 bases and J gave up 7 bases; unmatched junction bases: 9. Germline V CDR1 and CDR2: MNHNS, SASEGT. This CDR3 contains 15 residues. The CDR3, as DNA: TGTGCCAGCGGCGAGACTAGCGGGGGCGGAAATGAGCAGTTCTTC. Translated, it gives CASGETSGGGNEQFF.

The CDR3, as DNA: TGTGCCAGCAGCCGAGCGGGACAGGACTACAATGAGCAGTTCTTC. It is translated as CASSRAGQDYNEQFF. J is TRBJ2-1 and V is TRBV11-2; possibly TRBD1 for D (8 bases). Germline CDR1 and CDR2: SGHAT and FQNNGV. This CDR3 is built from 15 residues. Trimming shortened V by 5 bases and J by 3 bases, and 14 bases separated the two germline ends.

With regard to this clone: The sample holds other DNA sequences that translate to the same CDR3. This chain uses TRBV7-2 with TRBJ2-3; D is possibly TRBD2 (5 bases). Trimming took off 5 bases at V and 5 bases at J, with 14 bases between the two ends. Germline values: CDR1 SGHTA, CDR2 FQGNSA. The CDR3 is 14 residues long. DNA for the CDR3: TGTGCCAGCAGCCCGGGGTCCGGTGGAGATACGCAGTATTTT. Protein product: CASSPGSGGDTQYF.

The chain carries TRBV6-5 and TRBJ2-2; perhaps TRBD1 as D (6 bases). The CDR3 is made up of 13 amino acids. Germline-derived CDR1 and CDR2 are MNHEY and SVGAGI. V lost 6 bases to trimming and J lost 1 base, with 6 bases between them. The DNA of the CDR3 is TGTGCCAGCAGGACAGGGAACACCGGGGAGCTGTTTTTT. It specifies CASRTGNTGELFF.

The rearrangement uses TRBV7-9 and TRBJ1-1; 7 bases are a match to TRBD1. The germline CDR1 and CDR2 sequences are SEHNR and FQNEAQ (reference sequence). Trimming at V came to 4 bases and at J to 0 bases, leaving 8 bases not matched to a gene. This CDR3 contains 16 residues. CDR3 protein: CASSSIGTAMNTEAFF. The CDR3 DNA is TGTGCCAGCAGCTCCATAGGGACAGCCATGAACACTGAAGCTTTCTTT.

This clone was seen a single time. This chain connects TRBV30 to TRBJ2-5; perhaps TRBD2 as D (6 bases). Per the germline V gene, CDR1 is GTSNPN and CDR2 is SVGIG (reference sequence). V lost 5 bases to trimming and J lost 14 bases, with 18 bases between them. This CDR3 is built from 11 residues. The CDR3 region has the DNA TGTGCCTGGGGAGAAGCCGGGACTCATTACTTC. Translating gives CAWGEAGTHYF.

This clone was counted between two and nine times. This chain joins TRBV6-5 and TRBJ1-1; 7 nucleotides match TRBD1. The CDR3 loop spans 15 amino acids. Trimming removed 2 bases from V and 5 bases from J; junction bases left unmatched: 8. CDR1 and CDR2 (germline): MNHEY, SVGAGI. CDR3 DNA sequence: TGTGCCAGCAGTTACCGAGGGGGCGCGGAAACTGAAGCTTTCTTT. Translated, it gives CASSYRGGAETEAFF.

The rearrangement joins TRBV5-6 to TRBJ2-1; maybe TRBD1 (5 bases). Per the germline V gene, CDR1 is SGHDT and CDR2 is YYEEEE. The length of the CDR3 is 12 residues. Trimming took off 1 base at V and 9 bases at J, with 8 bases between the two ends. CDR3 coding DNA: TGTGCCAGCAGCTTGTGGCAGGGTGAGCAGTTCTTC. Its translation: CASSLWQGEQFF.

This chain connects TRBV5-1 to TRBJ2-5; 8 bases are shared with TRBD1. This CDR3 comprises 16 residues. Germline-derived CDR1 and CDR2 are SGHRS and YFSETQ. V lost 5 bases and J lost 5; bases outside the gene matches: 14. CDR3 residues: CASSNTGYRGEETQYF. For the CDR3, the DNA is TGCGCCAGCAGTAACACGGGTTACAGGGGGGAGGAGACCCAGTACTTC.

This chain joins TRBV7-9 and TRBJ1-2, with a tentative D call TRBD1 (5 bases). Germline assignment: CDR1 SEHNR and CDR2 FQNEAQ (reference sequence). The CDR3 has 16 amino acids. The ends were cut back, 3 bases at V and 0 bases at J, with 14 bases in the middle. CDR3 amino acids: CASSLLLDSSNYGYTF. CDR3 sequence (DNA): TGTGCCAGCAGCTTGCTCCTTGACAGCTCTAACTATGGCTACACCTTC.

The CDR3 DNA sequence: TGTGCCAGTAGTACAGGGTCCAGGGGGAACACTGAAGCTTTCTTT. It encodes CASSTGSRGNTEAFF. The V call is TRBV19, the J call TRBJ1-1; perhaps TRBD1 as D (6 bases). The germline CDR1 and CDR2 sequences are LNHDA and SQIVND (reference sequence). Between the trimmed V and J ends, which lost 4 bases and 1 base, there was a span of 13 bases. The CDR3 sequence is 15 residues long. Based on the CDR3 plus reference TRBV19 and TRBJ1-1, the full variable domain is DGGITQSPKYLFRKEGQNVTLSCEQNLNHDAMYWYRQDPGQGLRLIYYSQIVNDFQKGDIAEGYSVSREKKESFPLTVTSAQKNPTAFYLCASSTGSRGNTEAFFGQGTRLTVV.

CDR3 DNA: TGCGCCAGCAGCGGAGCCGGGACAGGGTACCGCAATGAGCAGTTCTTC. It specifies CASSGAGTGYRNEQFF. The V call is TRBV5-1, the J call TRBJ2-1; 9 bases map to TRBD1. The germline gives CDR1 SGHRS, CDR2 YFSETQ. Germline trimming cut 4 bases from V and 6 bases from J; bases unmatched to any gene: 11. CDR3 length: 16 residues. Supplemented by reference TRBV5-1 and TRBJ2-1, the full variable domain reads KAGVTQTPRYLIKTRGQQVTLSCSPISGHRSVSWYQQTPGQGLQFLFEYFSETQRNKGNFPGRFSGRQFSNSRSEMNVSTLELGDSALYLCASSGAGTGYRNEQFFGPGTRLTVL.

The chain carries TRBV27 and TRBJ2-5; 7 bases match TRBD2. Germline assignment: CDR1 MNHEY and CDR2 SMNVEV (reference sequence). The CDR3 length is 15 residues. With 6 bases clipped from V and 2 bases from J, the junction kept 9 bases outside the gene matches. CDR3 loop: CASSSSGNPQETQYF. CDR3 in DNA: TGTGCCAGCAGCTCGAGCGGGAACCCACAAGAGACCCAGTACTTC.

This chain connects TRBV19 to TRBJ1-2; no clear D gene. Deletions cut 1 base from V and 3 bases from J, with 6 bases between. This CDR3 has 13 residues. The germline CDR1 and CDR2 sequences are LNHDA and SQIVND (reference sequence). DNA for the CDR3: TGTGCCAGTAGTATAGCCCAGGACTATGGCTACACCTTC. Translation: CASSIAQDYGYTF.

CDR3 sequence: CASLKGREAISTDTQYF. CDR3 nucleotides: TGTGCCAGCTTAAAAGGGCGGGAGGCCATTAGCACAGATACGCAGTATTTT. This rearrangement joins TRBV11-2 to TRBJ2-3, with 8 positions matching TRBD2. The CDR3 has 17 residues. Germline-derived CDR1 and CDR2 are SGHAT and FQNNGV. V dropped 8 bases and J dropped 0; count of bases not matched to a gene: 13.

The chain has TRBV7-9 and TRBJ2-5, with 7 bases identical to TRBD2. The CDR3 loop spans 15 amino acids. Trimming took 3 bases from V and 4 from J; bases not matched to a gene: 8. CDR1 and CDR2 from the germline V gene are SEHNR and FQNEAQ (reference sequence). This CDR3 is CASSFLLGGGETQYF. The CDR3 nucleotides read TGTGCCAGCAGCTTCCTCCTAGGCGGGGGAGAGACCCAGTACTTC.

The chain links TRBV28 to TRBJ1-2, with no clear D. Trimming removed 2 bases from V and 0 bases from J, with 10 bases in between. Germline V CDR1 and CDR2: MDHEN, SYDVKM. This CDR3 has 15 residues. The CDR3 coding sequence is TGTGCCAGCAGTTTAGAGGGCTTTCCTAACTATGGCTACACCTTC. Residues: CASSLEGFPNYGYTF.

In this sample, this clone turned up a few times. The chain combines TRBV19 with TRBJ1-5, with no clear D. The germline V and J ends were trimmed by 1 base and 4 bases, with 5 bases remaining between them. This CDR3 comprises 13 residues. Per germline, CDR1 LNHDA and CDR2 SQIVND (reference sequence). The DNA for the CDR3 is TGTGCCAGTAGTATAGTCGGGAATCAGCCCCAGCATTTT. Its protein product is CASSIVGNQPQHF.

This clone has only a few counts. The rearrangement joins TRBV5-6 to TRBJ2-7; 7 bases line up with TRBD2. The germline gives CDR1 SGHDT, CDR2 YYEEEE. V gave up 4 bases and J gave up 4 bases; unmatched junction bases: 11. This CDR3 is built from 15 residues. In DNA, the CDR3 is TGTGCCAGCAGCACCCCTAGCGGCCCCCGGTACGAGCAGTACGTC. This gives the protein CASSTPSGPRYEQYV.

In this sample, this clone turned up a few times. The V gene is TRBV9, the J gene TRBJ2-1; 8 bases line up with TRBD1. The V segment lost 2 bases and the J segment 10 bases; nucleotides outside the gene matches: 5. The length of the CDR3 is 13 residues. CDR1 SGDLS and CDR2 YYNGEE come from the germline V gene. For the CDR3, the DNA is TGTGCCAGCAGCGTGGGACAGGTAGGCGAGCAGTTCTTC. Protein sequence: CASSVGQVGEQFF. Supplemented by reference TRBV9 and TRBJ2-1, the full variable domain reads DSGVTQTPKHLITATGQRVTLRCSPRSGDLSVYWYQQSLDQGLQFLIQYYNGEERAKGNILERFSAQQFPDLHSELNLSSLELGDSALYFCASSVGQVGEQFFGPGTRLTVL.

The rearrangement links TRBV6-5 to TRBJ2-7; D might be TRBD2 (6 bases). Germline V CDR1 and CDR2: MNHEY, SVGAGI. There are 13 residues in the CDR3. V was pared by 5 bases and J by 6 bases, with 14 bases between. The chain's CDR3 is CASSQRAQVEQYF. The CDR3 coding sequence is TGTGCCAGCAGTCAGCGGGCCCAGGTCGAGCAGTACTTC.